This entry is about one T cell receptor (beta chain). This sample stems from a study of chemoradiotherapy in HPV16-positive cancers. The method was immunoSEQ multiplex PCR; TCRdb's version includes in-frame clones alone and lacks a portion of them. The repertoire consists of over 8,500 clones, with 70% to 90% occurring once and the leading ten covering around 3.1%. CDR3 length: 16 residues. The clonotype originates from a human donor with HPV-associated anogenital cancer. The sample consisted of tumor tissue, taken from a patient who underwent chemoradiotherapy. V and J are TRBV12-1 and TRBJ2-3; TRBD2 is taken as the D call from the table, unchecked against the DNA. TRBV12-1 is reported as a pseudogene. CDR3 sequence: CASSLTSGTSTDTQYF. CDR3 DNA sequence: TGTGCCAGCAGCCTGACTAGCGGAACTAGCACAGATACGCAGTATTTT.